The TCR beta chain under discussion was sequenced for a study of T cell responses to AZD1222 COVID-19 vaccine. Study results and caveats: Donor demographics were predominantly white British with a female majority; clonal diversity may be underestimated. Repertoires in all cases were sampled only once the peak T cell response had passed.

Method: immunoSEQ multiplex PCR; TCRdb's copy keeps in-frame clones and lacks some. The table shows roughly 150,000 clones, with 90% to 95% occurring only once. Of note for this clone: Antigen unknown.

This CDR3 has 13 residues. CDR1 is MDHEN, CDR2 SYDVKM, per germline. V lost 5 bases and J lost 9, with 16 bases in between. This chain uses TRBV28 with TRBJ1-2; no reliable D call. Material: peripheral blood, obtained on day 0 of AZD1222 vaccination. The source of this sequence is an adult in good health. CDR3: CASSTDPWRSYTF. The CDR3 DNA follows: TGTGCCAGCAGTACCGACCCATGGCGGAGCTACACCTTC.